Listed below are T cell receptor beta chains from one sample, sequenced in a study of T cell responses to AZD1222 COVID-19 vaccine. Repertoires were generated with immunoSEQ multiplex PCR, while TCRdb's copy carries only in-frame clones and drops some. This sample has 150,000 to 200,000 clones, with about 92% found just once. The sequences come from peripheral blood, collected on day 0 of AZD1222 vaccination. These receptors were collected from an adult in good health. The CDR3 runs from the conserved cysteine through the conserved F or W. The order of the fields is V gene, clone size, D gene, J gene, CDR3 DNA, CDR3 protein. The D gene is left open where the match is weak. Only part of the rows carry a size: once, few, many, or a class if the clone is expanded.

v_gene: TRBV11-2; abundance: .; d_gene: .; j_gene: TRBJ1-3; CDR3nt: TGTGCCAGCAGCCCCGGTTCCTCTGGAAACACCATATATTTT; CDR3aa: CASSPGSSGNTIYF
v_gene: TRBV7-8; abundance: .; d_gene: .; j_gene: TRBJ1-1; CDR3nt: TGTGCCAGCAGCTTAGATTGGGGGGAGACTGAAGCTTTCTTT; CDR3aa: CASSLDWGETEAFF
v_gene: TRBV7-9; abundance: .; d_gene: .; j_gene: TRBJ2-7; CDR3nt: TGTGCCAGCAGCTTAGGGGTCCGGGGCGAGCAGTACTTC; CDR3aa: CASSLGVRGEQYF
v_gene: TRBV5-5; abundance: .; d_gene: .; j_gene: TRBJ1-1; CDR3nt: TGTGCCAGCAGCTTGTCGTGGGGGACTGAAGCTTTCTTT; CDR3aa: CASSLSWGTEAFF
v_gene: TRBV7-9; abundance: .; d_gene: .; j_gene: TRBJ1-3; CDR3nt: TGTGCCAGCACTGATAGCTCTGGAAACACCATATATTTT; CDR3aa: CASTDSSGNTIYF
v_gene: TRBV6-5; abundance: .; d_gene: .; j_gene: TRBJ2-7; CDR3nt: TGTGCCAGCAGTTACAACGACCTCTCCTACGAGCAGTACTTC; CDR3aa: CASSYNDLSYEQYF
v_gene: TRBV2; abundance: .; d_gene: .; j_gene: TRBJ1-5; CDR3nt: TGTGCCAGCAGCGAAACAAGTTATAGCAATCAGCCCCAGCATTTT; CDR3aa: CASSETSYSNQPQHF
v_gene: TRBV19; abundance: few; d_gene: .; j_gene: TRBJ2-4; CDR3nt: TGTGCCAGTAGTATCCTTGGCCAAGCGTCTCTAGCCAAAAACATTCAGTACTTC; CDR3aa: CASSILGQASLAKNIQYF
v_gene: TRBV3-1/TRBV3-2; abundance: once; d_gene: .; j_gene: TRBJ2-1; CDR3nt: TGTGCCAGCAGCCAAGGTGGAGGTTTGACGGCTTTGGTCTTC; CDR3aa: CASSQGGGLTALVF
v_gene: TRBV9; abundance: .; d_gene: .; j_gene: TRBJ1-1; CDR3nt: TGTGCCAGCAGCACCACTAACACTGAAGCTTTCTTT; CDR3aa: CASSTTNTEAFF
v_gene: TRBV27; abundance: .; d_gene: .; j_gene: TRBJ1-5; CDR3nt: TGTGCCAGCAGTTTCCCGAATCAGCCCCAGCATTTT; CDR3aa: CASSFPNQPQHF
v_gene: TRBV3-1/TRBV3-2; abundance: once; d_gene: TRBD1; j_gene: TRBJ1-2; CDR3nt: TGTGCCAGCAGCCAATCAACAGGGGCCTATGGCTACACCTTC; CDR3aa: CASSQSTGAYGYTF
v_gene: TRBV30; abundance: .; d_gene: .; j_gene: TRBJ2-1; CDR3nt: TGTGCCTGGAGTACCGGTTGGACCCAGGGTGGGGCAAATGAGCAGTTCTTC; CDR3aa: CAWSTGWTQGGANEQFF